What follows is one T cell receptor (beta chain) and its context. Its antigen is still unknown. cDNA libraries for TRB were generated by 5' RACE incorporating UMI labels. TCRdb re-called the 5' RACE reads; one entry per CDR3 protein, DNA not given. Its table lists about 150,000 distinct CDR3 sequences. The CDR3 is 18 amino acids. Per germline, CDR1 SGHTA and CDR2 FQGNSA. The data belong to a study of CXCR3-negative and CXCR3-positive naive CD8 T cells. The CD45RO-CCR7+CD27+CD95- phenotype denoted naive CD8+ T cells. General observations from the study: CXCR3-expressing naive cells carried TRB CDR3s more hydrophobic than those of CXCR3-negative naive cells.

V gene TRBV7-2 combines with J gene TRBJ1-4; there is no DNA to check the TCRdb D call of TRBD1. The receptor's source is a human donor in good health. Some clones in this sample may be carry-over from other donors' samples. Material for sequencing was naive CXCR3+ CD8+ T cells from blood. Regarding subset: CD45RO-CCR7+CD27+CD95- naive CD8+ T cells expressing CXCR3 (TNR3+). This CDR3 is CASSLALRAGTGFEKLFF.